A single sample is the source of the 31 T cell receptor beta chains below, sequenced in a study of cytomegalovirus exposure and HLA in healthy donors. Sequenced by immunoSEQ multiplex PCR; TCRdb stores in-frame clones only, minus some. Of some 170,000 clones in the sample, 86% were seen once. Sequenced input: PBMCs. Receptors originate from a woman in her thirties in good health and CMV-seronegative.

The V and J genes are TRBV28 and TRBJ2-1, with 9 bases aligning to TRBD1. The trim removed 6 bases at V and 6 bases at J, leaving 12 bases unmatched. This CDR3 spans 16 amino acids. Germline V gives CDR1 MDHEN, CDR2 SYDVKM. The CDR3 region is CASSRRDRVGSNEQFF. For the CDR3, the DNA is TGTGCCAGCAGCCGCAGGGACAGGGTAGGAAGCAATGAGCAGTTCTTC.

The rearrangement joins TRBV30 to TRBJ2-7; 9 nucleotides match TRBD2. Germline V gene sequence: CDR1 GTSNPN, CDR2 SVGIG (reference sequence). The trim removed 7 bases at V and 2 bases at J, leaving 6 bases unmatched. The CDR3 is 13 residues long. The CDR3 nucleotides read TGTGCCTCCGGGCAGCGGGGGGCCTACGAGCAGTACTTC. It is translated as CASGQRGAYEQYF.

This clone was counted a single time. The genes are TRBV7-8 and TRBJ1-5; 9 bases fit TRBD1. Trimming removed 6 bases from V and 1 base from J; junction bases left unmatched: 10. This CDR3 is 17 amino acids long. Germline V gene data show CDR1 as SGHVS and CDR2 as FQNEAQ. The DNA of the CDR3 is TGTGCCAGCAGTACTCATACAGGGGGCGTGAGCAATCAGCCCCAGCATTTT. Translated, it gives CASSTHTGGVSNQPQHF. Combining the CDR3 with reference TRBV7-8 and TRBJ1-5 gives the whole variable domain GAGVSQSPRYKVAKRGQDVALRCDPISGHVSLFWYQQALGQGPEFLTYFQNEAQLDKSGLPSDRFFAERPEGSVSTLKIQRTQQEDSAVYLCASSTHTGGVSNQPQHFGDGTRLSIL.

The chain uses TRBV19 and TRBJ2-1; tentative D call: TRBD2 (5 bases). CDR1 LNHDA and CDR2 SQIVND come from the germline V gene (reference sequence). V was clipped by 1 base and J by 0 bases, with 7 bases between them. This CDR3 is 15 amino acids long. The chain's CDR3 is CASSIAGSSYNEQFF. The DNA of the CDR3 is TGTGCCAGTAGTATAGCGGGGAGCTCCTACAATGAGCAGTTCTTC.

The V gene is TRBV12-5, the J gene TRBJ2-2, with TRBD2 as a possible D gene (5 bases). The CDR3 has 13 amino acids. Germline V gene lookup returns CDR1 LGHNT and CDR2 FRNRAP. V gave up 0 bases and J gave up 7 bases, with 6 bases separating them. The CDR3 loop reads CASGLVLGGELFF. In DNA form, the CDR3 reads TGTGCTAGTGGTTTGGTACTAGGCGGGGAGCTGTTTTTT.

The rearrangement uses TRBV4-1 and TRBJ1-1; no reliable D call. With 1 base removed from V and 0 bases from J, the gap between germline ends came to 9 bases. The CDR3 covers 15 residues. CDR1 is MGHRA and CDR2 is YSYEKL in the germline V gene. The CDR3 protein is CASSQVSYMNTEAFF. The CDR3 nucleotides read TGCGCCAGCAGCCAAGTATCTTACATGAACACTGAAGCTTTCTTT.

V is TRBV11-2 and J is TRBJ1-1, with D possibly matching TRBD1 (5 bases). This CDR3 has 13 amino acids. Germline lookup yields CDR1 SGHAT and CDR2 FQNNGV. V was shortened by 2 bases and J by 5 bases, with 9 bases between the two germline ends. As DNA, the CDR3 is TGTGCCAGCAGCTTACAGGGATCAACTGAAGCTTTCTTT. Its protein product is CASSLQGSTEAFF.

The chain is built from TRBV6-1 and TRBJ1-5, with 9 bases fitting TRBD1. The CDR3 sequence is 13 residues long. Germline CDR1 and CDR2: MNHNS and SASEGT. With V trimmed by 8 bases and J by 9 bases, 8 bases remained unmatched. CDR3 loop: CASQQGATRPQHF. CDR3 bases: TGTGCCAGCCAACAGGGGGCGACACGGCCCCAGCATTTT.

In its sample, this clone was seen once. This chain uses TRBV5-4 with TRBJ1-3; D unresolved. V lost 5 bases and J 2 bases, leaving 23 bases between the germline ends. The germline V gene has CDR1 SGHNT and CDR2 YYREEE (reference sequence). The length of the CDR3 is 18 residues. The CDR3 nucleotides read TGTGCCAGCAGTCCCGAGGGCACAGTAGATTTTCCTGGAAACACCATATATTTT. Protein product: CASSPEGTVDFPGNTIYF.

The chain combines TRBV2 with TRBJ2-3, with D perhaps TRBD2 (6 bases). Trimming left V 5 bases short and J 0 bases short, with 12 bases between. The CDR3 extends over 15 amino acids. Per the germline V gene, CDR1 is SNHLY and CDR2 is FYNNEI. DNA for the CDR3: TGTGCCAGCAGTAGCCGGGGGTTCAGCACAGATACGCAGTATTTT. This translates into CASSSRGFSTDTQYF.

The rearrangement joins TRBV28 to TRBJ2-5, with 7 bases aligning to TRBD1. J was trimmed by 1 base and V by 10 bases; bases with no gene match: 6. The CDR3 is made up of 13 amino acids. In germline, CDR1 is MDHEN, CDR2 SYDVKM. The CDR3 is CATGGVGQETQYF. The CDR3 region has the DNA TGTGCCACAGGGGGTGTCGGCCAAGAGACCCAGTACTTC. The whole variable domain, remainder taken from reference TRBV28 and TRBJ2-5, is DVKVTQSSRYLVKRTGEKVFLECVQDMDHENMFWYRQDPGLGLRLIYFSYDVKMKEKGDIPEGYSVSREKKERFSLILESASTNQTSMYLCATGGVGQETQYFGPGTRLLVL.

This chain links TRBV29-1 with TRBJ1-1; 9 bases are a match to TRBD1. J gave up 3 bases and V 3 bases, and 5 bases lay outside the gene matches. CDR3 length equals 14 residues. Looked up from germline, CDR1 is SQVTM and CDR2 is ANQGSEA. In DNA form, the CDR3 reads TGCAGCGTTGATCGGGGACAGGGTTACACTGAAGCTTTCTTT. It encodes CSVDRGQGYTEAFF.

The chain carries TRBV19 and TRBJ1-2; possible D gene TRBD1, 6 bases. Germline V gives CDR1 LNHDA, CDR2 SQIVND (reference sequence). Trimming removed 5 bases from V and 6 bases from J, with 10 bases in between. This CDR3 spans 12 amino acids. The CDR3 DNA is TGTGCCAGTAGTGCCCAGGGGCATGGCTACACCTTC. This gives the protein CASSAQGHGYTF.

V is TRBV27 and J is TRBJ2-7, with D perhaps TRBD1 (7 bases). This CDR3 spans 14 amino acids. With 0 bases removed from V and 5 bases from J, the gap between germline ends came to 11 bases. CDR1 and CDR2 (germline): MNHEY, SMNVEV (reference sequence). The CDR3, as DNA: TGTGCCAGCAGTTTATCGGAGGGGGCCAACGAGCAGTACTTC. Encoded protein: CASSLSEGANEQYF.

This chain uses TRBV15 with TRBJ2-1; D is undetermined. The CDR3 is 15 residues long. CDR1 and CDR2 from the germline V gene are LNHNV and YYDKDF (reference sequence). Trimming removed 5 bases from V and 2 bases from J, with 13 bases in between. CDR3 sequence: CATSPTGSPYNEQFF. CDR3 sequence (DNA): TGTGCCACCAGCCCAACGGGTTCCCCCTACAATGAGCAGTTCTTC.

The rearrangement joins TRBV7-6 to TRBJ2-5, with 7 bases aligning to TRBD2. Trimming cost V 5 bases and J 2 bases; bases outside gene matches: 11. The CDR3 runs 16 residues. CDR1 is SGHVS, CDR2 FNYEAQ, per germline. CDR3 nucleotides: TGTGCCAGCAGCCTGGGGGGGGGAGGAAGGCAAGAGACCCAGTACTTC. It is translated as CASSLGGGGRQETQYF.

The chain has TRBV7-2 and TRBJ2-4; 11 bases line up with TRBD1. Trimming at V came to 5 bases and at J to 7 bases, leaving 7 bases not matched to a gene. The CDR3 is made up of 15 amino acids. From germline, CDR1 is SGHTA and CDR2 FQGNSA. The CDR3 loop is CASSLLGTGGNIQYF. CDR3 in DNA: TGTGCCAGCAGCCTACTGGGGACAGGGGGGAACATTCAGTACTTC.

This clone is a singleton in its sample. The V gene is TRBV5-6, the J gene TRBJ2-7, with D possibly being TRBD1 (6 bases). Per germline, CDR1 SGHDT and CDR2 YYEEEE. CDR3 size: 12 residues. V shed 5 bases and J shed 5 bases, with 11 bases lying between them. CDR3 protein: CASSQGQNEQYF. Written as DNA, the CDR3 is TGTGCCAGCAGTCAGGGGCAGAACGAGCAGTACTTC. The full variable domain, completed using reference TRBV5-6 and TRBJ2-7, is DAGVTQSPTHLIKTRGQQVTLRCSPKSGHDTVSWYQQALGQGPQFIFQYYEEEERQRGNFPDRFSGHQFPNYSSELNVNALLLGDSALYLCASSQGQNEQYFGPGTRLTVT.

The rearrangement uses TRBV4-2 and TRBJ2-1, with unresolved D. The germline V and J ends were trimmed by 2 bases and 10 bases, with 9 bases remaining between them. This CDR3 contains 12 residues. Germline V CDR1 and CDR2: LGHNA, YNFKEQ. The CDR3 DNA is TGTGCCAGCAGCCAAACCAGGATGGAGCAGTTCTTC. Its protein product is CASSQTRMEQFF.

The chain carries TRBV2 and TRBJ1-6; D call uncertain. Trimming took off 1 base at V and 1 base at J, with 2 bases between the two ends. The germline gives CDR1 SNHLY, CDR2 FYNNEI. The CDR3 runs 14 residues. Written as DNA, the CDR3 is TGTGCCAGCAGTGAAGGGTCCTATAATTCACCCCTCCACTTT. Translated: CASSEGSYNSPLHF.

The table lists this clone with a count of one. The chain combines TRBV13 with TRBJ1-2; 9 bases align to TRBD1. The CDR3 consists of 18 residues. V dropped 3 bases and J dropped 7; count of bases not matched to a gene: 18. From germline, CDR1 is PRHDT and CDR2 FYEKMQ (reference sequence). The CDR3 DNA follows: TGTGCCAGCAGCTTGGGGGTCCAAGGGGGACAGGGTGTTCGTGGCTACACCTTC. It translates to CASSLGVQGGQGVRGYTF. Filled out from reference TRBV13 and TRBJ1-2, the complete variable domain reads AAGVIQSPRHLIKEKRETATLKCYPIPRHDTVYWYQQGPGQDPQFLISFYEKMQSDKGSIPDRFSAQQFSDYHSELNMSSLELGDSALYFCASSLGVQGGQGVRGYTFGSGTRLTVV.

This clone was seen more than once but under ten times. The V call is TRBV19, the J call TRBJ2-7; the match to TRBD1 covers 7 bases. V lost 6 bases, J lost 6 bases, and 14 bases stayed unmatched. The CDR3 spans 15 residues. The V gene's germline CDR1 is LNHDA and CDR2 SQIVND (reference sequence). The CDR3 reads CASSSTARQGSEQYF. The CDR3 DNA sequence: TGTGCCAGTAGCTCAACCGCACGACAGGGTTCCGAGCAGTACTTC.

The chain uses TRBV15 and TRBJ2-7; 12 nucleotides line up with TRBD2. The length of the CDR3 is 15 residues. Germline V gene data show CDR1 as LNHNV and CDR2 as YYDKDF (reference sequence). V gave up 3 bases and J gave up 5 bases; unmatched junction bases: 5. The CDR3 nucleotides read TGTGCCACCAGCAGTCTAGCGGGAGGGCCCAACGAGCAGTACTTC. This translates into CATSSLAGGPNEQYF.

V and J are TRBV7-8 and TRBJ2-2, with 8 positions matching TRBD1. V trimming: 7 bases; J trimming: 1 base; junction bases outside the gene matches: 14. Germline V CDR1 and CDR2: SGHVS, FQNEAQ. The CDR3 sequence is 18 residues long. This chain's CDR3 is CASTLSTLGTGNTGELFF. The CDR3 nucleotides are TGTGCCAGCACCCTAAGCACTTTAGGGACAGGGAACACCGGGGAGCTGTTTTTT.

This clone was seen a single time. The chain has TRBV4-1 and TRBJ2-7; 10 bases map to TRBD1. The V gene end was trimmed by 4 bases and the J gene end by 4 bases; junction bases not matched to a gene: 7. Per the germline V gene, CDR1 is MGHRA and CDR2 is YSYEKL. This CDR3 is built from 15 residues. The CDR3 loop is CASSLRQGASYEQYF. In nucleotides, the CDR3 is TGCGCCAGCAGCCTTAGACAGGGGGCGTCATACGAGCAGTACTTC.

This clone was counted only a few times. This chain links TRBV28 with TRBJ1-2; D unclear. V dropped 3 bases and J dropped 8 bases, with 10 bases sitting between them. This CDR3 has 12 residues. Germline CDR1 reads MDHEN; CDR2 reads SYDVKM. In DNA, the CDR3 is TGTGCCAGCAGTTTTACTTGGGCAGGCTACACCTTC. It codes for CASSFTWAGYTF.

CDR3: CASSLGVGSGNQPQHF. Written as DNA, the CDR3 is TGTGCCAGCAGCTTAGGCGTAGGGTCGGGAAATCAGCCCCAGCATTTT. V and J are TRBV7-6 and TRBJ1-5; the D is unclear. Germline loops: CDR1 SGHVS, CDR2 FNYEAQ. The CDR3 totals 16 residues. Trimming stripped 1 base from V and 4 bases from J, with 14 bases between. Full variable domain (outside the CDR3, taken from reference TRBV7-6 and TRBJ1-5): GAGVSQSPRYKVTKRGQDVALRCDPISGHVSLYWYRQALGQGPEFLTYFNYEAQQDKSGLPNDRFSAERPEGSISTLTIQRTEQRDSAMYRCASSLGVGSGNQPQHFGDGTRLSIL.

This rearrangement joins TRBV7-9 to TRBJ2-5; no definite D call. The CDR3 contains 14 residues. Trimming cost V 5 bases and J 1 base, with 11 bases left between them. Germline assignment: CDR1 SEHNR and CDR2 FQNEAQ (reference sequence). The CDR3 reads CASSPRAVQETQYF. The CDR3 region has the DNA TGTGCCAGCAGCCCACGGGCGGTCCAAGAGACCCAGTACTTC.

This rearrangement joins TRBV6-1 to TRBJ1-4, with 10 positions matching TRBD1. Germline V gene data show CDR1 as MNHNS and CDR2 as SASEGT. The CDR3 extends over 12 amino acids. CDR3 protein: CPPTGGFEKLFF. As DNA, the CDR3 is TGTCCACCGACAGGGGGCTTTGAAAAACTGTTTTTT.

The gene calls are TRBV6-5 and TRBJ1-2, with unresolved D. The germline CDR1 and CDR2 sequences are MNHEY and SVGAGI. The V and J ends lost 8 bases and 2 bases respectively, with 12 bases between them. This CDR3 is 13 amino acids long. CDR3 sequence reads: CASSVGMNYGYTF. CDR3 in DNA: TGTGCCAGCTCCGTGGGGATGAACTATGGCTACACCTTC.

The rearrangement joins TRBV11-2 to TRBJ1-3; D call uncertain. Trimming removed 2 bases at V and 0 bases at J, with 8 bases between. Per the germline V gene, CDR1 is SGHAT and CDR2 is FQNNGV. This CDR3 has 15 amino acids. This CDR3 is CASSLSGSSGNTIYF. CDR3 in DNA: TGTGCCAGCAGCTTATCGGGGAGCTCTGGAAACACCATATATTTT.